Below are 3 T cell receptor beta chains sequenced from a single sample in a study of T cells in Graves' hyperthyroidism and ophthalmopathy. Amplified regions were TCR beta CDR3 sequences from RNA transcripts. First-round RT-PCR of the TCR CDR3 relied on the HTBI primer set. TCRdb called the multiplex PCR reads again in MiXCR, with one record for every CDR3 protein. The table shows about 590,000 distinct CDR3 sequences, with 15% to 19% occurring only once. The sequenced sample was blood. The receptors were sampled from a woman in her twenties or thirties with Graves' hyperthyroidism.

The chain carries TRBV10-3 and TRBJ1-1; 9 bases map to TRBD1. With 6 bases clipped from V and 1 base from J, the junction kept 6 bases outside the gene matches. CDR1 is ENHRY and CDR2 is SYGVKD in the germline V gene. The CDR3 has 15 amino acids. The CDR3, as DNA: TGTGCCATCAGCGCCCCGGACAGGGGGAACACTGAAGCTTTCTTT. Its protein product is CAISAPDRGNTEAFF.

With respect to this clonotype: This could be a read error, since a much larger clone is one nucleotide away. This chain uses TRBV12-3 or TRBV12-4 with TRBJ1-1; D is perhaps TRBD1 (5 bases). CDR3 length: 14 residues. The ends were cut back, 2 bases at V and 5 bases at J, with 12 bases in the middle. The CDR3 DNA follows: TGTGCCAGCAGTTTAAACAGGACGGGGACTGAAGCTTTCTTT. Residues: CASSLNRTGTEAFF.

This clonotype was counted many times. J is TRBJ2-7 and V is TRBV20-1; 7 nucleotides agree with TRBD1. J lost 7 bases, V lost 0 bases, and 12 bases had no gene match. CDR3 length: 15 amino acids. The germline gives CDR1 DFQATT, CDR2 SNEGSKA (reference sequence). The CDR3 region has the DNA TGCAGTGCTAGAGATCAGTACAGGGGTGCTGGGGAGCAGTACTTC. This gives the protein CSARDQYRGAGEQYF.